A selection of T cell receptor beta chains follows, all from one sample in a study of blood T cells in healthy people across ages. TCRdb fed the 5' RACE reads into MiXCR, producing one record per CDR3 protein. The table has hundreds of thousands of distinct CDR3 sequences, over 25% seen once. These same records also appear under a second study, on T cells of mothers and their children.

The sample was blood. The receptors originated from a boy aged 2 to 10 in good health. CDR3s include the opening cysteine and the closing phenylalanine or tryptophan. The D gene is left open where the match is weak. The size of a clone is reported for some rows only, either as once, few or many, or as a class for expanded clones.

>TRBJ2-3|NA|many|TRBV18
TGTGCCAGCTCACCACGAGAAGATACGCAGTATTTT
CASSPREDTQYF
>TRBJ2-3|TRBD2|NA|TRBV12-3/TRBV12-4
TGTGCCAGCAGTCCTCCCAGGCTAGCGGCTGATACGCAGTATTTT
CASSPPRLAADTQYF
>TRBJ1-1|NA|few|TRBV7-9
TGTGCCAGCAGCACCCGGGGAAGGAACACTGAAGCTTTCTTT
CASSTRGRNTEAFF
>TRBJ2-7|NA|NA|TRBV6-2/TRBV6-3
TGTGCCAGCGGGGCACAGGGTACCCTGGGATACGAGCAGTACTTC
CASGAQGTLGYEQYF
>TRBJ2-5|TRBD2|few|TRBV7-7
TGTGCCGTGGCAGCGGGGCACCAAGAGACCCAGTACTTC
CAVAAGHQETQYF
>TRBJ1-2|TRBD1|NA|TRBV27
TGTGCCAGCAGACCCAGGACAGGGGACGGGAATGGCTACACCTTC
CASRPRTGDGNGYTF
>TRBJ1-2|NA|many|TRBV2
TGTGCCAGCAGTGAACGGGGGGCGGATGGCTACACCTTC
CASSERGADGYTF
>TRBJ2-5|TRBD1|NA|TRBV10-3
TGTGCCATCAGCGGGTCAGGGGGCGACGAGACCCAGTACTTC
CAISGSGGDETQYF
>TRBJ2-7|TRBD2|NA|TRBV9
TGTGCCAGCAGCGGGGGACTAGGGAGCTCCTACGAGCAGTACTTC
CASSGGLGSSYEQYF
>TRBJ1-2|NA|NA|TRBV28
TGTGCCAGCGCAGGTGGCCGAGTCTATGGCTACACCTTC
CASAGGRVYGYTF
>TRBJ2-1|NA|few|TRBV6-2/TRBV6-3
TGTGCCAGCAGTCTATTGGACAGAAGCGGCGATGAGCAGTTCTTC
CASSLLDRSGDEQFF
>TRBJ2-1|NA|few|TRBV20-1
TGCAGTGCTAGTTTAGGTACAGCAAACAATGAGCAGTTCTTC
CSASLGTANNEQFF
>TRBJ2-1|NA|once|TRBV6-2/TRBV6-3
TGTGCCAGCAGGCTAACGGGCCCAACGGGAAAGAATGAGCAGTTCTTC
CASRLTGPTGKNEQFF
>TRBJ1-4|TRBD1|NA|TRBV5-1
TGCGCCAGTAGACCGGGACAGAATGAAAAACTGTTTTTT
CASRPGQNEKLFF
>TRBJ2-2|TRBD1|few|TRBV18
TGTGCCAGCTCAGGAAGACAGGGCGGCACCGGGGAGCTGTTTTTT
CASSGRQGGTGELFF
>TRBJ2-1|TRBD2|NA|TRBV7-3
TGTGCCAGCAGCTTATACGGGGGGGGCGGGAATGAGCAGTTCTTC
CASSLYGGGGNEQFF
>TRBJ2-4|TRBD2|NA|TRBV20-1
TGCAGTGCTAGAGATGCGGCGGGAGGGGGAAACATTCAGTACTTC
CSARDAAGGGNIQYF
>TRBJ1-1|NA|NA|TRBV28
TGTGCCAGCAGTTACCTCTATAGCACTGAAGCTTTCTTT
CASSYLYSTEAFF
>TRBJ2-7|NA|few|TRBV4-1
TGCGCCAGCAGCCAACCCTCTGAAGGGGGCGAGCAGTACTTC
CASSQPSEGGEQYF
>TRBJ2-5|TRBD2|NA|TRBV18
TGTGCCAGCTCACCACCTAGCGGGACCCAAGAGACCCAGTACTTC
CASSPPSGTQETQYF
>TRBJ1-2|NA|NA|TRBV5-1
TGCGCCAGCAGCTTATCGGGGCAGGGCGGCTATGGCTACACCTTC
CASSLSGQGGYGYTF
>TRBJ2-7|NA|NA|TRBV9
TGTGCCAGCAGCGTAGGGACGGAAACCTACGAGCAGTACTTC
CASSVGTETYEQYF
>TRBJ2-5|TRBD1|few|TRBV10-1
TGCGCCAGTAGCCTCGGGACAGGGTATCAAGAGACCCAGTACTTC
CASSLGTGYQETQYF
>TRBJ2-4|NA|NA|TRBV12-3/TRBV12-4
TGTGCCAGCAGTTTAGGGACAGCCAAAAACATTCAGTACTTC
CASSLGTAKNIQYF
>TRBJ2-2|TRBD2|NA|TRBV6-1
TGTGCCAGCAGCAACCTAGACGGGGGGGCGAACACCGGGGAGCTGTTTTTT
CASSNLDGGANTGELFF
>TRBJ2-2|NA|few|TRBV12-3/TRBV12-4
TGTGCCAGCAGGCCGGGCCTAGGCGCCGGGGAGCTGTTTTTT
CASRPGLGAGELFF
>TRBJ2-7|TRBD2|NA|TRBV11-2
TGTGCCAGCAGCTTAGAAGCACTAGCGGCGTACGAGCAGTACTTC
CASSLEALAAYEQYF
>TRBJ2-4|NA|few|TRBV20-1
TGCAGTGCTAGATCGTCTATAGCCAAAAACATTCAGTACTTC
CSARSSIAKNIQYF
>TRBJ1-5|NA|many|TRBV2
TGTGCCAGCAGTGTGGGGGTGGGGAGCAATCAGCCCCAGCATTTT
CASSVGVGSNQPQHF
>TRBJ2-1|NA|few|TRBV7-6
TGTGCCAGCAGCTTATACGGGCCCGGGGGTTACAATGAGCAGTTCTTC
CASSLYGPGGYNEQFF
>TRBJ1-6|NA|NA|TRBV20-1
TGCAGTGCTAGAGGCAGCGACCGAGGGAATTCACCCCTCCACTTT
CSARGSDRGNSPLHF
>TRBJ2-7|NA|NA|TRBV4-1
TGCGCCAGCAGCCAGCGGGAAACCTACGAGCAGTACTTC
CASSQRETYEQYF
>TRBJ2-5|TRBD2|NA|TRBV7-6
TGTGCCAGCAGCTTAACCCCCATGGGGACTAGCGGGAAAGAGACCCAGTACTTC
CASSLTPMGTSGKETQYF
>TRBJ2-7|TRBD2|few|TRBV10-2
TGCGCCAGCAGTGAGGGACTAGCGCTCTACGAGCAGTACTTC
CASSEGLALYEQYF
>TRBJ2-7|NA|NA|TRBV7-8
TGTGCCAGCAGCCCGTGGACCGAGGGCTACGAGCAGTACTTC
CASSPWTEGYEQYF
>TRBJ2-3|NA|once|TRBV10-3
TGTGCCATCAGTGATGGGGCTGGAGATACGCAGTATTTT
CAISDGAGDTQYF
>TRBJ2-3|NA|few|TRBV15
TGTGCCACCAGGGCAGGGGATACGCAGTATTTT
CATRAGDTQYF
>TRBJ1-4|NA|few|TRBV7-9
TGTGCCAGCAGCCCCCGGTCTCGCAATCGGGAAAAACTGTTTTTT
CASSPRSRNREKLFF
>TRBJ2-5|NA|few|TRBV5-1
TGCGCCAGCAGCGTCGCAGGGACATACCAAGAGACCCAGTACTTC
CASSVAGTYQETQYF
>TRBJ1-5|NA|few|TRBV7-8
TGTGCCAGCAGCTTAGTGGGGGCGAGCAATCAGCCCCAGCATTTT
CASSLVGASNQPQHF
>TRBJ2-3|NA|few|TRBV27
TGTGCCAGCAGTTTATCGGATCGAGTGACAGATACGCAGTATTTT
CASSLSDRVTDTQYF
>TRBJ2-4|TRBD1|once|TRBV29-1
TGCAGCGTTGAAGATCGAAGGGGGCGAGTGGACATTCAGTACTTC
CSVEDRRGRVDIQYF
>TRBJ1-5|TRBD1|few|TRBV12-3/TRBV12-4
TGTGCCAGCAGTCGGGACAGTGTACAGCCCCAGCATTTT
CASSRDSVQPQHF
>TRBJ2-5|NA|NA|TRBV5-1
TGCGCCAGTCCCTCCGGGAGAAGCGGAGGGGAACAAGAGACCCAGTACTTC
CASPSGRSGGEQETQYF
>TRBJ2-1|TRBD2|NA|TRBV7-9
TGTGCCAGCAGCTTAGAGCCCCTAGCGGGGTACAATGAGCAGTTCTTC
CASSLEPLAGYNEQFF
>TRBJ2-4|NA|NA|TRBV20-1
TGCAGTGCTAGAGACCCTTGGGCAGGGAAAAACATTCAGTACTTC
CSARDPWAGKNIQYF
>TRBJ2-4|TRBD2|NA|TRBV5-1
TGCGCCAGCAGCCCGTCGGGACTAGCGGGAACTACGGACATTCAGTACTTC
CASSPSGLAGTTDIQYF
>TRBJ1-2|NA|few|TRBV6-5
TGTGCCAGCACAGGAGGAGGTGGCTACACCTTC
CASTGGGGYTF